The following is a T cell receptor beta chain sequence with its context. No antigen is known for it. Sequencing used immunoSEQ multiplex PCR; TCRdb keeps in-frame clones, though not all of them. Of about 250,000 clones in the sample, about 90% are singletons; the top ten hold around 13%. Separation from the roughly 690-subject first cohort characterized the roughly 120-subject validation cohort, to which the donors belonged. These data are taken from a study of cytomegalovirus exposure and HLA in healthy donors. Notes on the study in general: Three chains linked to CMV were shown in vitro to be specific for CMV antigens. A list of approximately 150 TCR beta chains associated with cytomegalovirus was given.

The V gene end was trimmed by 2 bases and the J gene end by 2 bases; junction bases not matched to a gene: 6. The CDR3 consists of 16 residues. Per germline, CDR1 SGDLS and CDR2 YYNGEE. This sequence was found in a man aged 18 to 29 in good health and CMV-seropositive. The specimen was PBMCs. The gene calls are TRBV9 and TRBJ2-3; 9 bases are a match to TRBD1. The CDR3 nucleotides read TGTGCCAGCAGCGTTTGGACAGGGGCGTCCACAGATACGCAGTATTTT. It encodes CASSVWTGASTDTQYF.